This is a list of T cell receptor beta chains from one sample in a study of T cell responses to AZD1222 COVID-19 vaccine. Repertoires were generated with immunoSEQ multiplex PCR, while TCRdb's copy carries only in-frame clones and drops some. The data show about 140,000 clones, with less than 95% seen just once and roughly 3.1% held by the top ten. The specimen comprised peripheral blood, sampled on day 0 of AZD1222 vaccination. These TCRs come from an adult in good health. Both conserved end residues are part of each CDR3.

V gene	J gene	CDR3 protein
TRBV4-1	TRBJ2-6	CASSQVGWPLTRTGANVLTF
TRBV5-1	TRBJ2-5	CASSLGANLGQETQYF
TRBV6-5	TRBJ1-1	CASEPTGGGNTEAFF
TRBV7-9	TRBJ1-1	CASSFSGNPEAFF
TRBV9	TRBJ2-5	CASSTSYGGWETQYF
TRBV28	TRBJ1-4	CASSLRTRNEKLFF
TRBV24-1	TRBJ2-2	CATRDTRTGELFF
TRBV19	TRBJ2-5	CASSKDRGGTQYF
TRBV19	TRBJ1-2	CASRAGGYGYTF
TRBV10-3	TRBJ1-1	CAISSDRHTEAFF
TRBV11-2	TRBJ2-5	CASSARTGQTQYF
TRBV11-2	TRBJ1-6	CASSLVPSSYNSPLHF
TRBV3-1/TRBV3-2	TRBJ1-5	CASSQTQDRDQPQHF
TRBV7-2	TRBJ1-4	CASSLGTAGEKLFF
TRBV4-3	TRBJ1-1	CASSLLAGDTEAFF
TRBV7-3	TRBJ2-2	CASSFGQTGELFF
TRBV10-2	TRBJ1-2	CARKGGSDTLSYGYTF
TRBV7-2	TRBJ2-2	CASSLEAGELFF
TRBV10-2	TRBJ1-2	CASSTGLGYTF
TRBV3-1/TRBV3-2	TRBJ2-5	CASSQGVSQPKETQYF
TRBV24-1	TRBJ2-3	CATSPAGVGTDTQYF
TRBV19	TRBJ1-5	CASSRRDGLNQPQHF
TRBV2	TRBJ2-7	CASKLAGSYEQYF
TRBV15	TRBJ1-5	CATSRAGGTPQPQHF
TRBV18	TRBJ1-1	CASAAGTEAFF
TRBV16	TRBJ1-2	CASSQSATYGYTF
TRBV15	TRBJ1-2	CATSRDNVVVQGGYTF
TRBV4-3	TRBJ2-1	CASSLSGGTDNEQFF
TRBV15	TRBJ2-1	CATSNGGNEQFF
TRBV28	TRBJ1-5	CASRGPLGQPQHF
TRBV18	TRBJ1-1	CASSDRQGVTEAFF
TRBV11-1	TRBJ2-1	CASSLVRTGVGNEQFF
TRBV9	TRBJ1-3	CASSVKVADGRRGNTIYF
TRBV28	TRBJ1-1	CASSPDGNTEAFF
TRBV4-3	TRBJ1-1	CASSQGRQALNTEAFF
TRBV7-2	TRBJ2-5	CASSRGLGIETQYF
TRBV27	TRBJ1-5	CARWGKDSNQPQHF
TRBV28	TRBJ1-5	CASSQGGYSNQPQHF
TRBV10-1	TRBJ2-7	CASSAQGANFKQYF
TRBV12-1	TRBJ1-2	CASSFVAGPYGYTF
TRBV11-2	TRBJ2-7	CASSSLAGLPSYEQYF
TRBV6-5	TRBJ1-2	CASTRQGTYGYTF
TRBV11-2	TRBJ1-3	CASSLGLGNTIYF
TRBV10-3	TRBJ1-4	CAISQAGDGEKLFF
TRBV12-3/TRBV12-4	TRBJ1-1	CASSFQAGAEAFF
TRBV7-2	TRBJ1-1	CASSQQGTEAFF
TRBV12-3/TRBV12-4	TRBJ2-7	CASSKTGPYEQYF
TRBV28	TRBJ1-4	CASSYPGGPEKLFF
TRBV7-2	TRBJ1-1	CASSLSEGVNTEAFF
TRBV4-1	TRBJ2-7	CASSQRVQGGRDEQYF
TRBV11-3	TRBJ1-2	CASSRGTGYGYTF
TRBV19	TRBJ2-1	CASSISVGEQFF
TRBV6-6	TRBJ2-7	CASSYTGGAPYEQYF
TRBV15	TRBJ2-1	CATSRADSYNEQFF
TRBV14	TRBJ1-6	CASSHYFGQNNSPLHF
TRBV9	TRBJ1-2	CASSVDGSLLSGYTF
TRBV2	TRBJ2-7	CASTLWAGHEQYF